This T cell receptor beta chain was obtained from a study of graft-versus-host responses after intestinal transplantation. General study findings and limits: Recipient bone marrow held GvH clones, some seen earlier in ileum or blood.

The method was immunoSEQ multiplex PCR; TCRdb's version includes in-frame clones alone and lacks a portion of them. The data contain about 86,000 clones, roughly 90% of them seen just once; the ten biggest clones take up approximately 0.28%. From germline, CDR1 is LGHNA and CDR2 YSLEER. Trimming at V came to 1 base and at J to 3 bases, leaving 5 bases not matched to a gene. The CDR3 loop spans 16 amino acids. With respect to this clone: As yet, its antigen is unknown.

V gene TRBV4-3 combines with J gene TRBJ2-7; 11 bases are shared with TRBD2. This clonotype was sampled from a human donor who was the organ donor for an intestinal transplant. Material: unstimulated CD4+ T cells sorted from spleen or lymph node cells, obtained before transplant. The CDR3 reads CASSQVGLAAHYEQYF. The DNA of the CDR3 is TGCGCCAGCAGCCAAGTGGGACTAGCGGCGCACTACGAGCAGTACTTC.